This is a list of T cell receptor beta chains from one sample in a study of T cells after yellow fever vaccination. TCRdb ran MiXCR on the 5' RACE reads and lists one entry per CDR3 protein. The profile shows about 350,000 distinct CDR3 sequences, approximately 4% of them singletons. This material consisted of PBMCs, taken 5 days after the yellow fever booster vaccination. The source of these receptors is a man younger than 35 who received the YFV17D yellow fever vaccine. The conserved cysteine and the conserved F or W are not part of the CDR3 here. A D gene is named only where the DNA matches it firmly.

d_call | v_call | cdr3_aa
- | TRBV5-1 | ASSLGPGSSYNEQF
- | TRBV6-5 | ASSPQQSYEQY
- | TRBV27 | ASTLPPYNEQF
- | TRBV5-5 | ASSLGLAVDQF
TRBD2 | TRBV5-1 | ASSFLQRGNEQF
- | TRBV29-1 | SVEAGDTQAF
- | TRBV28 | ASTPIGSYNSPLH
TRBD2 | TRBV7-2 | ASSSTLAANNEQF
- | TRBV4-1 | ASSQGQANQPQH
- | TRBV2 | ASSEGYYTEAF
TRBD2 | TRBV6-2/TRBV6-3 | ASSPTAPSGGYEQY
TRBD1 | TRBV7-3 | ASSKGQEVYNSPLH
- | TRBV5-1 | ASSLEFPPAEAF
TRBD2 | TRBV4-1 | ASSQVRGGTYEQY
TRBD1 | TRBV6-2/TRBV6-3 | AIRSQGAWNEQF
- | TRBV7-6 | ASSPGGGRQY
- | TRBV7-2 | ASSSIGYGYT
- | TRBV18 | ASSPSLPATNNSPLH
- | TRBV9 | ASSGTADTGELF
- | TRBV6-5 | ASRLQGSGDYGYT
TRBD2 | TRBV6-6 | ASSYSSGGYNEQF
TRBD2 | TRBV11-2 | ASSSGGGGDTQY
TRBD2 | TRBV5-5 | ASSLGLAGDTQY
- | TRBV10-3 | ATLRTSTDTQY
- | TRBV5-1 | ASSRWTPNTEAF
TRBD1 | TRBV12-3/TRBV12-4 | ASSTGQGRTEAF
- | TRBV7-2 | ASSLTLPGTYGYT
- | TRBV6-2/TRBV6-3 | ASSHDRKTYNSPLH
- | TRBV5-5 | ASSGYTQGRSGYGYT